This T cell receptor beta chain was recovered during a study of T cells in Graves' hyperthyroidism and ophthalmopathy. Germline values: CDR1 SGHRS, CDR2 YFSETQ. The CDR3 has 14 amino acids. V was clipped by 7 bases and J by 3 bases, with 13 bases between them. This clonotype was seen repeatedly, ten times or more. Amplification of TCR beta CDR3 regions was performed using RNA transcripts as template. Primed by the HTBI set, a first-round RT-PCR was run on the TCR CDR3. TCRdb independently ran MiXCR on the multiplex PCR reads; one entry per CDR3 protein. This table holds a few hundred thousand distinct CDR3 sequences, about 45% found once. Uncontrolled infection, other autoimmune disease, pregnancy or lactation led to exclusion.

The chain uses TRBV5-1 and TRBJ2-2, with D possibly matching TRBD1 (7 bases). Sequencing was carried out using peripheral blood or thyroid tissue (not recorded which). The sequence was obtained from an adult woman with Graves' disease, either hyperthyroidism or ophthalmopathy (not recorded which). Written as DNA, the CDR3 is TGCGCCAGCTCCAGGGGGGATTACACCGGGGAGCTGTTTTTT. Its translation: CASSRGDYTGELFF.